Below, 14 T cell receptor beta chains from the same sample are listed, as sequenced in a study of T cells in Graves' hyperthyroidism and ophthalmopathy. Amplified TCR beta CDR3 regions derived from RNA transcripts. HTBI primers were used for first-round RT-PCR of the TCR CDR3. TCRdb passed the multiplex PCR reads through MiXCR, listing each CDR3 protein once. The sample includes 250,000 to 300,000 distinct CDR3 sequences, 14% to 15% seen only once; the top ten take 13%. The sequenced material came from blood. Receptors were obtained from a middle-aged woman with Graves' hyperthyroidism that later progressed to Graves' ophthalmopathy.

To note about this clonotype: At one end, the junction sequence differs from germline, possibly due to a read error. V usage is TRBV9 and J usage is TRBJ2-5; the match to TRBD2 covers 13 bases. The CDR3 has 16 amino acids. The germline gives CDR1 SGDLS, CDR2 YYNGEE. DNA for the CDR3: TGTGCCAGCAGAGCGGGACTAGCGGGACCCCAAGAGACCCAGCACTTC. Protein product: CASRAGLAGPQETQHF.

This clonotype was recorded at least ten times. The rearrangement links TRBV5-6 to TRBJ2-3; D gene ambiguous. The CDR3 totals 15 residues. The V end was cut by 0 bases, the J end by 4 bases, with 12 bases between. Germline assignment: CDR1 SGHDT and CDR2 YYEEEE. The CDR3 spells CASSLAFTVADTQYF. CDR3 in DNA: TGTGCCAGCAGCTTGGCGTTTACAGTAGCAGATACGCAGTATTTT.

This clonotype was picked up many times. The V and J genes are TRBV6-2 or TRBV6-3 and TRBJ2-1; no definite D call. Trimming left V 7 bases short and J 10 bases short, with 20 bases between. This CDR3 comprises 14 residues. The V gene's germline CDR1 is MNHEY and CDR2 SVGEGT. For the CDR3, the DNA is TGTGCCAGCACTTGGTCCCGGCACTCTTTAGAGCAGTTCTTC. Protein product: CASTWSRHSLEQFF.

The chain employs TRBV11-2 and TRBJ1-6; no firm D call. In germline, CDR1 is SGHAT, CDR2 FQNNGV. Between the trimmed V and J ends, which lost 5 bases and 11 bases, there was a span of 4 bases. The CDR3 runs 10 residues. The CDR3 bases are TGTGCCAGCAGCCCGACACCCCTCCACTTT. Translated: CASSPTPLHF.

This clonotype came up many times. This chain uses TRBV2 with TRBJ2-7; 8 bases align to TRBD1. CDR3 length: 14 amino acids. Per germline, CDR1 SNHLY and CDR2 FYNNEI. J gave up 4 bases and V 6 bases, and 8 bases lay outside the gene matches. This chain's CDR3 is CASRRGTGEYEQYF. For the CDR3, the DNA is TGTGCCAGCAGAAGAGGGACAGGAGAGTACGAGCAGTACTTC.

This clonotype has a count of ten or more. This rearrangement joins TRBV3-1 to TRBJ2-7, with D perhaps given as TRBD1 or TRBD2 (5 bases each). The CDR3 sequence is 15 residues long. Trimming shortened V by 2 bases and J by 1 base, and 12 bases separated the two germline ends. CDR1 is LGHDT, CDR2 YNNKEL, per germline (reference sequence). CDR3 DNA: TGTGCCAGCAGCCAATACCCGGGGCGGTCCTACGAGCAGTACTTC. Residues: CASSQYPGRSYEQYF.

This clonotype was counted ten times or more. The chain employs TRBV7-8 and TRBJ1-5, with D possibly TRBD1 on 5 matching bases. The V end was cut by 1 base, the J end by 1 base, with 11 bases between. CDR3 length equals 16 residues. Looked up from germline, CDR1 is SGHVS and CDR2 is FQNEAQ. CDR3 loop: CASSLGWQGSNQPQHF. The CDR3 bases are TGTGCCAGCAGCTTAGGTTGGCAGGGAAGCAATCAGCCCCAGCATTTT.

This clonotype was picked up many times. The chain uses TRBV10-2 and TRBJ2-2; 7 nucleotides line up with TRBD2. The trim removed 2 bases at V and 1 base at J, leaving 10 bases unmatched. The length of the CDR3 is 18 residues. Germline V gene lookup returns CDR1 WSHSY and CDR2 SAAADI. The chain's CDR3 is CASSERILATLNTGELFF. The CDR3 DNA is TGCGCCAGCAGTGAGCGGATACTAGCGACCCTGAACACCGGGGAGCTGTTTTTT.

The rearrangement uses TRBV6-2 or TRBV6-3 and TRBJ1-1; D perhaps matches TRBD1 (5 bases). The CDR3 contains 15 residues. Germline V gene lookup returns CDR1 MNHEY and CDR2 SVGEGT. Trimming stripped 6 bases from V and 3 bases from J, with 17 bases between. The CDR3 region is CASRYGGTWDTEAFF. The CDR3, as DNA: TGTGCCAGCAGATACGGGGGGACGTGGGACACTGAAGCTTTCTTT.

This clonotype was counted many times. CDR3 amino acids: CASSPGLAKNIQYF. CDR3 nucleotides: TGCGCCAGCAGCCCGGGACTAGCCAAAAACATTCAGTACTTC. V usage is TRBV5-1 and J usage is TRBJ2-4; weak D call: TRBD2 (6 bases). Trimming cost V 4 bases and J 0 bases, with 8 bases left between them. The CDR3 is made up of 14 amino acids. CDR1 SGHRS and CDR2 YFSETQ come from the germline V gene.

Ten or more counts support this clonotype. The V gene is TRBV28, the J gene TRBJ2-1; D is possibly TRBD1 or TRBD2 (5 bases each). The CDR3 length is 15 residues. Per the germline V gene, CDR1 is MDHEN and CDR2 is SYDVKM. Trimming stripped 3 bases from V and 0 bases from J, with 9 bases between. In nucleotides, the CDR3 is TGTGCCAGCAGTTTCCGGGGCTTCTCCTACAATGAGCAGTTCTTC. Residues: CASSFRGFSYNEQFF.

This clonotype was detected ten times or more. This chain connects TRBV28 to TRBJ1-4, with a possible D match to TRBD1 (5 bases). The germline gives CDR1 MDHEN, CDR2 SYDVKM. Trimming stripped 3 bases from V and 7 bases from J, with 15 bases between. The CDR3 is made up of 15 amino acids. The CDR3: CASSFGGSYGEKLFF. The CDR3 DNA sequence: TGTGCCAGCAGTTTCGGGGGGAGCTACGGTGAAAAACTGTTTTTT. Variable domain in full (rest from reference TRBV28 and TRBJ1-4): DVKVTQSSRYLVKRTGEKVFLECVQDMDHENMFWYRQDPGLGLRLIYFSYDVKMKEKGDIPEGYSVSREKKERFSLILESASTNQTSMYLCASSFGGSYGEKLFFGSGTQLSVL.

This clonotype appeared many times. The rearrangement joins TRBV6-2 or TRBV6-3 to TRBJ2-2; no definite D call. The germline V gene has CDR1 MNHEY and CDR2 SVGEGT. Trimming removed 3 bases at V and 1 base at J, with 6 bases between. The CDR3 covers 14 residues. The CDR3 protein is CASSYNGNTGELFF. DNA of the CDR3: TGTGCCAGCAGTTATAACGGGAACACCGGGGAGCTGTTTTTT.

This clonotype was recorded many times. J is TRBJ2-5 and V is TRBV4-1; D possibly uses TRBD1 or TRBD2 (5 bases each). There are 12 residues in the CDR3. CDR1 and CDR2 (germline): MGHRA, YSYEKL. Trimming removed 3 bases at V and 10 bases at J, with 12 bases between. The CDR3 spells CASSHEGTYQYF. The DNA of the CDR3 is TGCGCCAGCAGCCACGAAGGGACCTACCAGTACTTC.